This passage covers 10 T cell receptor beta chains from one sample sequenced in a study of T cells after yellow fever vaccination (dated by TCRdb to the late 2010s). Libraries were constructed by 5' RACE. Sequencing was performed on an Illumina NovaSeq 6000. The public reads were run again by TCRdb, first through fastp at Q25 and then through MiXCR, and only productive beta chains were kept. Each CDR3 protein gets just one entry, which takes the most common genes and DNA from the rows behind it. The sample includes some 340,000 distinct CDR3 sequences, with roughly 10% observed a single time. The ten biggest clones cover roughly 3% of the sample. The treatment or condition label, as the study defines it: live attenuated yellow fever vaccine strain. The material was CD4+ T cells sorted from PBMCs, obtained 45 days after the yellow fever booster vaccination. Every receptor here comes from a man aged 18 to 35 who received the YFV17D yellow fever vaccine.

This clonotype was seen a handful of times. The chain couples TRBV6-5 to TRBJ2-7, with TRBD2 identical over 8 bases. J gave up 1 base and V 8 bases, and 7 bases lay outside the gene matches. The CDR3 runs to 14 residues. Germline CDR1 reads MNHEY; CDR2 reads SVGAGI. The CDR3 DNA reads as TGTGCCAGCGCAGTCCAGCGGGGGTCCTACGAGCAGTACGTC. Translated: CASAVQRGSYEQYV.

This clonotype was detected a few times. V and J are TRBV10-3 and TRBJ2-5; 8 positions match TRBD2. The J segment lost 9 bases and the V segment lost 3 bases, leaving 6 bases of the junction unmatched. In germline, CDR1 is ENHRY, CDR2 SYGVKD. There are 13 residues in the CDR3. This CDR3 is CAISDPGGAAQYF. The CDR3 bases are TGTGCCATCAGTGACCCGGGGGGGGCGGCCCAGTACTTC.

This clonotype came up a few times. V is TRBV5-1 and J is TRBJ2-7; D ambiguous. Trimming pared 9 bases from V and 1 base from J, leaving 11 bases between. This CDR3 has 12 residues. Germline lookup yields CDR1 SGHRS and CDR2 YFSETQ. DNA for the CDR3: TGCGCCACCGGCCTGGAGTCCTACGAGCAGTACGTC. Protein product: CATGLESYEQYV.

This clonotype was detected many times. The chain is built from TRBV5-6 and TRBJ1-1; the D gene is possibly TRBD1 (5 bases). The germline V and J ends were trimmed by 4 bases and 4 bases, with 17 bases remaining between them. Looked up from germline, CDR1 is SGHDT and CDR2 is YYEEEE. This CDR3 has 15 amino acids. CDR3 sequence: CASSPRWGVGTEAFF. CDR3 coding DNA: TGTGCCAGCAGCCCTAGGTGGGGGGTCGGCACTGAAGCTTTCTTT.

The genes are TRBV7-9 and TRBJ1-6; D might be TRBD1 (6 bases). The CDR3 is made up of 10 amino acids. V was cut by 8 bases and J by 11 bases, with 7 bases left in between. From germline, CDR1 is SEHNR and CDR2 FQNEAQ (reference sequence). The CDR3 DNA reads as TGTGCCAGCGGGGGCACACCCCTCCACTTT. It encodes CASGGTPLHF.

V and J are TRBV9 and TRBJ1-5; D possibly corresponds to TRBD1 (5 bases). Per germline, CDR1 SGDLS and CDR2 YYNGEE. The CDR3 runs 15 residues. V was cut by 2 bases and J by 7 bases, with 16 bases left in between. The CDR3 DNA sequence: TGTGCCAGCAGCGTGGAGGGGTATTCGGGACAGCCCCAGCATTTT. This codes for CASSVEGYSGQPQHF.

The CDR3 region is CASSRGRAEAFF. In DNA form, the CDR3 reads TGTGCCAGCAGCAGGGGGCGGGCTGAAGCTTTCTTT. The rearrangement uses TRBV21-1 and TRBJ1-1; the D call TRBD1 from the table was never checked on the DNA. TRBV21-1 counts as a pseudogene. This CDR3 spans 12 amino acids.

The CDR3 nucleotides are TGTGCCAGCAGTGACCAACCTCCGGGACAGGGGGATTCACCCCTCCACTTT. It yields the protein CASSDQPPGQGDSPLHF. The chain combines TRBV25-1 with TRBJ1-6; 11 bases agree with TRBD1. CDR1 MGHDK and CDR2 SYGVNS come from the germline V gene. Trimming at V came to 3 bases and at J to 8 bases, leaving 9 bases not matched to a gene. CDR3 size: 17 residues.

CDR3 nucleotides: TGTGCCAGCAGCTGGGGAACAAATGGCTACACCTTC. Translating it yields CASSWGTNGYTF. The V call is TRBV13, the J call TRBJ1-2; D is undetermined. The CDR3 sequence is 12 residues long. From germline, CDR1 is PRHDT and CDR2 FYEKMQ (reference sequence). With 4 bases removed from V and 6 bases from J, the gap between germline ends came to 9 bases.

This clonotype was counted between two and nine times. The chain is built from TRBV2 and TRBJ2-5; D assignment may be TRBD1 or TRBD2 (5 bases each). Germline lookup yields CDR1 SNHLY and CDR2 FYNNEI. There are 15 residues in the CDR3. V lost 7 bases and J lost 5, with 20 bases in between. The CDR3 region is CASIVWGSMGETQYF. DNA of the CDR3: TGTGCCAGCATAGTATGGGGGTCGATGGGGGAGACCCAGTACTTC.